This T cell receptor (beta chain) was documented in a study of identifying expanded T cells in peripheral blood. Study findings and constraints: Variance in clone template counts between roughly 2-week samples significantly increased with total template count across all healthy donors.

Collection occurred without any documented infections or immune events in donors. TCRdb keeps only in-frame clones here, not all; method: immunoSEQ multiplex PCR. The profile shows 85,000 to 120,000 clones, about 91% of them singletons. V trimming: 6 bases; J trimming: 6 bases; junction bases outside the gene matches: 8. This CDR3 is built from 14 residues. In germline, CDR1 is GTSNPN, CDR2 SVGIG (reference sequence). Regarding this clone: The antigen remains unidentified.

This receptor was taken from a person between 18 and 70 years old in good health. Sequencing was carried out using blood. The V call is TRBV30, the J call TRBJ2-2, with 9 positions matching TRBD1. The CDR3 nucleotides are TGTGCCTGCCAATTCGGGACAGGGCCCGGGGAGCTGTTTTTT. This translates into CACQFGTGPGELFF. The full variable domain, with the rest looked up from reference TRBV30 and TRBJ2-2, is SQTIHQWPATLVQPVGSPLSLECTVEGTSNPNLYWYRQAAGRGLQLLFYSVGIGQISSEVPQNLSASRPQDRQFILSSKKLLLSDSGFYLCACQFGTGPGELFFGEGSRLTVL.